This entry concerns a single T cell receptor (beta chain). The target antigen is unknown. These data come from a study of CD8 T cells in ankylosing spondylitis. Study results and caveats: A TCR beta motif made of about 8 highly homologous variants seemed typical of ankylosing spondylitis blood. Some of these motif variants have turned up before, in reports on reactive arthritis synovial fluid and blood. Reportedly, disease-linked clones are significantly enriched in ankylosing spondylitis patients' matched synovial fluid. As for the disease-linked clones, they showed a CD8+ phenotype and occurred at relatively low frequencies in peripheral blood.

Making the TCR beta libraries involved quantitative 5'-RACE with molecular barcodes. From the 5' RACE reads, TCRdb called clonotypes with MiXCR, one entry per CDR3 protein. The data show around 450,000 distinct CDR3 sequences, 20% to 30% seen once. CDR3 length: 15 residues. Germline CDR1 reads MGHDK; CDR2 reads SYGVNS. The V end lost 1 base, the J end lost 10 bases, and 16 bases lay between the germline ends. The receptor was isolated from a male donor with ankylosing spondylitis. The V gene is TRBV25-1, the J gene TRBJ1-4; D remains ambiguous. Sequenced material: blood, either unsorted or a sorted T cell fraction (not recorded which). The CDR3 loop reads CASSESVGRIGKLFF. In DNA form, the CDR3 reads TGTGCCAGCAGTGAATCGGTGGGGAGAATTGGAAAACTGTTTTTT.